This T cell receptor beta chain was captured by sequencing in a study of blood T cell repertoires in COVID-19 (TCRdb year 2020). The study in broad terms: Samples covering the acute and convalescent phases of COVID-19 were provided by collaborators in the United States, Italy and Spain. The material from the prospective study consisted of cDNA or gDNA derived from T cells, B-cell-depleted T cells, or PBMCs. Subjects who had been exposed to COVID-19, were actively infected with it, or had recovered from it provided the deeply sampled blood TCRbeta repertoires that made up the dataset. The repertoires were released in a freely available public database meant as a resource for research on the immune response to SARS-CoV-2. The samples were drawn from two sources: the first 160 participants of the ongoing ImmuneRACE study, and fewer than 1,500 subjects contributed by 6 global collaborators. Nearly every sample came with metadata listing a de-identified subject ID, COVID-19 status, age in years and sex. Where HLA class I and class II types were available, the types were taken from metadata supplied by the sample provider, not from assay-based typing. What the work shows at the level of the full study, not this receptor alone: The quantity of clinical and demographic metadata differed by source and by participant and was supplied without curation.

As for this clone: Its antigen specificity is not known. No per-base quality is available; no much larger clone lies one base away.

Taken from the germline V gene, the CDR1 and CDR2 loops are MNHEY and SVGAGI. The CDR3 runs 15 residues from the cysteine to the phenylalanine. The kept DNA is CDR3 alone, 45 bases in frame from the first base. V drops 5 bases and J drops 8 bases, leaving 18 bases in between. Collaborating institutions collected whole blood in K2EDTA tubes following their own protocols. For TCRbeta analysis, collaborators shipped samples in one of three forms: frozen whole blood, isolated PBMCs, or DNA extracted from either of those sample types. TCRbeta CDR3 regions were amplified from genomic DNA using the immunoSEQ Assay, a bias-controlled multiplex PCR. The original pipeline was this. The number of nucleated cells in each sample was estimated from the amplification of reference gene primers within the assay. To quantify the absolute abundance of each unique TCRbeta CDR3 rearrangement, sequence reads were collapsed and filtered. For each sample, productive Simpson clonality was calculated as the square root of Simpson's diversity index across productive rearrangements. TCRdb mirrors the immuneACCESS table, restricted to in-frame sequences. Some clones are absent from its copies; in checked studies, under half trace to an unresolved V gene, and the reason for the others is unknown. The V and J calls and clone size are taken from that table; D and trimming were inferred from the DNA. In all, the sample holds approximately 210,000 clones, and around 80% of those were seen once. Of the sample, approximately 12% is held by the ten largest clones.

This TCR derives from a woman aged 40-49 years with acute or convalescent COVID-19. The sequenced material came from peripheral blood. The chain employs TRBV6-5 and TRBJ1-4, with a weak D call of TRBD1 (6 bases match). This receptor has the CDR3 CASSPYRETREKLFF. Read as DNA, the sequence is TGTGCCAGCAGTCCCTACAGGGAGACGCGCGAAAAACTGTTTTTT.